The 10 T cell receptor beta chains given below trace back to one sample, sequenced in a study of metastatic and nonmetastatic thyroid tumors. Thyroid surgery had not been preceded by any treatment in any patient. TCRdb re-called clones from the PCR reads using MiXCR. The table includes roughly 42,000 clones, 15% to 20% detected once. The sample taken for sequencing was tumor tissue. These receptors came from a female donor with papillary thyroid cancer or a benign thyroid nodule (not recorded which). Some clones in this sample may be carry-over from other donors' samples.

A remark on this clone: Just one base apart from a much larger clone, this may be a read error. The CDR3 is CASIRQDNYGYTF. In nucleotides, the CDR3 is TGTGCCAGCATCAGACAGGATAACTATGGCTACACCTTC. The rearrangement uses TRBV6-1 and TRBJ1-2, with D tentatively TRBD1 (6 bases). The germline V gene encodes CDR1 MNHNS and CDR2 SASEGT. Trimming cost V 7 bases and J 1 base, with 10 bases left between them. The CDR3 totals 13 residues.

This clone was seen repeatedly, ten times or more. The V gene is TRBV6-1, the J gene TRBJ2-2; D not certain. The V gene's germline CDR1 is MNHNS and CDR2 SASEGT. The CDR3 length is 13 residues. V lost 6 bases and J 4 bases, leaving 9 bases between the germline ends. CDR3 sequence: CASRAAPTGELFF. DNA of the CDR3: TGTGCCAGCAGAGCTGCCCCCACCGGGGAGCTGTTTTTT.

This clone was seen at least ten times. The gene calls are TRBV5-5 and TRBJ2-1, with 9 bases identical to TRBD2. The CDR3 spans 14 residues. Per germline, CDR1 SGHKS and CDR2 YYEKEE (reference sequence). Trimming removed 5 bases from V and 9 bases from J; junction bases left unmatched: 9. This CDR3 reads CASSYLAGLGEQFF. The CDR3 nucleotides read TGTGCCAGCAGTTACCTAGCGGGATTGGGTGAGCAGTTCTTC.

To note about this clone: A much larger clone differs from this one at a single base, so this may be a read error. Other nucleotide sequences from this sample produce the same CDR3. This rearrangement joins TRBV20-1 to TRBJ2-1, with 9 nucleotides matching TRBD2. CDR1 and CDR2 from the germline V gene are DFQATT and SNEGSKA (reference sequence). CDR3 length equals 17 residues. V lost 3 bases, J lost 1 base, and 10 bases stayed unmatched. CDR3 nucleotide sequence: TGCAGTGCTAGGGGACTAGCTGGAGGGCCTTCCTACAATGAGCAGTTCTTC. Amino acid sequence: CSARGLAGGPSYNEQFF.

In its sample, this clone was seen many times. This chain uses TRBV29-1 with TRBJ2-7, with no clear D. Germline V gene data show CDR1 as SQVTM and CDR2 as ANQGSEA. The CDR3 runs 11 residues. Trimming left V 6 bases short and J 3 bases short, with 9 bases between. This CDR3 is CSVKTYYEQYF. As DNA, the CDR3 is TGCAGCGTCAAGACCTACTACGAGCAGTACTTC.

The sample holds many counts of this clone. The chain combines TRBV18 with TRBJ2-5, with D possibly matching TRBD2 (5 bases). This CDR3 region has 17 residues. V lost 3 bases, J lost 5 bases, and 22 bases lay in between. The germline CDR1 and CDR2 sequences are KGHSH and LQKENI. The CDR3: CASSPKIRREKWETQYF. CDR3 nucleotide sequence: TGTGCCAGCTCACCTAAAATCCGCCGGGAAAAGTGGGAGACCCAGTACTTC. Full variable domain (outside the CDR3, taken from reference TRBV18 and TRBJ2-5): NAGVMQNPRHLVRRRGQEARLRCSPMKGHSHVYWYRQLPEEGLKFMVYLQKENIIDESGMPKERFSAEFPKEGPSILRIQQVVRGDSAAYFCASSPKIRREKWETQYFGPGTRLLVL.

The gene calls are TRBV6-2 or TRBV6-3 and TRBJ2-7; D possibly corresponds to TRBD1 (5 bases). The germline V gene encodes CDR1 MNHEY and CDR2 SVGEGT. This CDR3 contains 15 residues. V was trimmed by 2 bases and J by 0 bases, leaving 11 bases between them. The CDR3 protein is CASSYQGGSSYEQYF. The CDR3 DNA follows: TGTGCCAGCAGTTACCAGGGTGGCAGCTCCTACGAGCAGTACTTC.

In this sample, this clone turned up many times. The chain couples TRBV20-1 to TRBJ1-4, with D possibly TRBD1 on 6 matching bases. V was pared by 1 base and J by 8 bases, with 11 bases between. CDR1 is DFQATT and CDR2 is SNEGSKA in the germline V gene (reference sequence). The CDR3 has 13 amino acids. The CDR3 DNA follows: TGCAGTGCTAGAGGAGGGGGTAGAGAAAAACTGTTTTTT. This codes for CSARGGGREKLFF.

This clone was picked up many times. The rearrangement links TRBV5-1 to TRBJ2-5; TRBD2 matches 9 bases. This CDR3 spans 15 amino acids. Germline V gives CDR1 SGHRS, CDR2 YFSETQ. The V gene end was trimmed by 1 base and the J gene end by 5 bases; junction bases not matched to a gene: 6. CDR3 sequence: CASSLLSGGIETQYF. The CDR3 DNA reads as TGCGCCAGCAGCTTGTTGAGCGGGGGGATCGAGACCCAGTACTTC.

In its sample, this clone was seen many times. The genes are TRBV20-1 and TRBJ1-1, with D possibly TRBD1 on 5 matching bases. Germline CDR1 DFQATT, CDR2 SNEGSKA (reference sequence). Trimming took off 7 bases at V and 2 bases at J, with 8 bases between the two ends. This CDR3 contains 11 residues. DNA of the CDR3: TGCAGTGGGGGGGACAACACTGAAGCTTTCTTT. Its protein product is CSGGDNTEAFF.